This T cell receptor beta chain was captured in a study of identical twins. Whole-study results and caveats: The authors drew conclusions from cross-sectional statistical analysis rather than following the same donors. With beta out-of-frame sequences, excess sharing by twins was weaker.

TCRdb analysed the 5' RACE reads with MiXCR anew, one entry per CDR3 protein. The sample holds 1.5 million to 2 million distinct CDR3 sequences, around 33% seen once. CDR1 is SGHDT and CDR2 is YYEEEE in the germline V gene. This CDR3 region has 18 residues. Trimming shortened V by 3 bases and J by 2 bases, and 23 bases separated the two germline ends. To note about this clonotype: Its antigen is not identified.

The sequencing sample was made of cord blood. The receptor was derived from a newborn girl in good health. V is TRBV5-6 and J is TRBJ1-1; D is perhaps TRBD1 (5 bases). This CDR3 reads CASSSKGLLYVGNTEAFF. The CDR3 nucleotides are TGTGCCAGCAGCTCTAAGGGACTCCTTTATGTGGGCAACACTGAAGCTTTCTTT. The full variable domain, rest sourced from reference TRBV5-6 and TRBJ1-1, is DAGVTQSPTHLIKTRGQQVTLRCSPKSGHDTVSWYQQALGQGPQFIFQYYEEEERQRGNFPDRFSGHQFPNYSSELNVNALLLGDSALYLCASSSKGLLYVGNTEAFFGQGTRLTVV.